This TCR beta chain was identified in a study of blood T cell repertoires in COVID-19. Profiling relied on immunoSEQ multiplex PCR, and the TCRdb table lists in-frame clones only, not all of them. The data show under 150,000 clones, approximately 81% seen once. Sequencing was carried out using peripheral blood. The source is a woman between 55 and 75 years old with active or convalescent COVID-19.

The CDR3, as DNA: TGTGCCAGCAGCTTGGGAGGGGCAGGGGGCGACGAGCAGTACTTC. Translated, it gives CASSLGGAGGDEQYF. The gene calls are TRBV5-6 and TRBJ2-7; 8 nucleotides line up with TRBD1. Germline CDR1 SGHDT, CDR2 YYEEEE. The CDR3 has 15 residues. With 0 bases clipped from V and 5 bases from J, the junction kept 7 bases outside the gene matches. Full variable domain (missing parts from reference TRBV5-6 and TRBJ2-7): DAGVTQSPTHLIKTRGQQVTLRCSPKSGHDTVSWYQQALGQGPQFIFQYYEEEERQRGNFPDRFSGHQFPNYSSELNVNALLLGDSALYLCASSLGGAGGDEQYFGPGTRLTVT.